This TCR beta chain appears in the sequencing data of a study of blood T cells in healthy people across ages. PCR was performed a second time for about 7 to 12 cycles using a sample-barcoded 5' primer and a J-beta primer mix. TCRdb redid the calling of the 5' RACE reads with MiXCR, one entry per CDR3 protein. The table includes around 520,000 distinct CDR3 sequences, about 26% detected once. Trimming shortened V by 5 bases and J by 2 bases, and 19 bases separated the two germline ends. CDR1 and CDR2 from the germline V gene are SEHNR and FQNEAQ (reference sequence). CDR3 size: 18 residues. Every donor gave roughly 9.2 milliliters of peripheral blood. No fewer than 6 micrograms of total RNA were isolated from every sample. Findings of the study overall: Long-lived donors exceeded aged donors in naive CD4+ cells and diversity. Strong correlation linked observed beta diversity and percent naive T cells.

Concerning this clonotype: Antigen specificity is unknown.

The same sample was also studied in work on T cells of mothers and their children.

Sequenced sample: blood. The TCR comes from a boy under 10 years old in good health. The chain recombines TRBV7-9 with TRBJ2-6; D not resolved. CDR3 nucleotide sequence: TGTGCCAGCAGCGCCGACCCCGGTCCTATTACTGGGGCCAACGTCCTGACTTTC. Translating gives CASSADPGPITGANVLTF.